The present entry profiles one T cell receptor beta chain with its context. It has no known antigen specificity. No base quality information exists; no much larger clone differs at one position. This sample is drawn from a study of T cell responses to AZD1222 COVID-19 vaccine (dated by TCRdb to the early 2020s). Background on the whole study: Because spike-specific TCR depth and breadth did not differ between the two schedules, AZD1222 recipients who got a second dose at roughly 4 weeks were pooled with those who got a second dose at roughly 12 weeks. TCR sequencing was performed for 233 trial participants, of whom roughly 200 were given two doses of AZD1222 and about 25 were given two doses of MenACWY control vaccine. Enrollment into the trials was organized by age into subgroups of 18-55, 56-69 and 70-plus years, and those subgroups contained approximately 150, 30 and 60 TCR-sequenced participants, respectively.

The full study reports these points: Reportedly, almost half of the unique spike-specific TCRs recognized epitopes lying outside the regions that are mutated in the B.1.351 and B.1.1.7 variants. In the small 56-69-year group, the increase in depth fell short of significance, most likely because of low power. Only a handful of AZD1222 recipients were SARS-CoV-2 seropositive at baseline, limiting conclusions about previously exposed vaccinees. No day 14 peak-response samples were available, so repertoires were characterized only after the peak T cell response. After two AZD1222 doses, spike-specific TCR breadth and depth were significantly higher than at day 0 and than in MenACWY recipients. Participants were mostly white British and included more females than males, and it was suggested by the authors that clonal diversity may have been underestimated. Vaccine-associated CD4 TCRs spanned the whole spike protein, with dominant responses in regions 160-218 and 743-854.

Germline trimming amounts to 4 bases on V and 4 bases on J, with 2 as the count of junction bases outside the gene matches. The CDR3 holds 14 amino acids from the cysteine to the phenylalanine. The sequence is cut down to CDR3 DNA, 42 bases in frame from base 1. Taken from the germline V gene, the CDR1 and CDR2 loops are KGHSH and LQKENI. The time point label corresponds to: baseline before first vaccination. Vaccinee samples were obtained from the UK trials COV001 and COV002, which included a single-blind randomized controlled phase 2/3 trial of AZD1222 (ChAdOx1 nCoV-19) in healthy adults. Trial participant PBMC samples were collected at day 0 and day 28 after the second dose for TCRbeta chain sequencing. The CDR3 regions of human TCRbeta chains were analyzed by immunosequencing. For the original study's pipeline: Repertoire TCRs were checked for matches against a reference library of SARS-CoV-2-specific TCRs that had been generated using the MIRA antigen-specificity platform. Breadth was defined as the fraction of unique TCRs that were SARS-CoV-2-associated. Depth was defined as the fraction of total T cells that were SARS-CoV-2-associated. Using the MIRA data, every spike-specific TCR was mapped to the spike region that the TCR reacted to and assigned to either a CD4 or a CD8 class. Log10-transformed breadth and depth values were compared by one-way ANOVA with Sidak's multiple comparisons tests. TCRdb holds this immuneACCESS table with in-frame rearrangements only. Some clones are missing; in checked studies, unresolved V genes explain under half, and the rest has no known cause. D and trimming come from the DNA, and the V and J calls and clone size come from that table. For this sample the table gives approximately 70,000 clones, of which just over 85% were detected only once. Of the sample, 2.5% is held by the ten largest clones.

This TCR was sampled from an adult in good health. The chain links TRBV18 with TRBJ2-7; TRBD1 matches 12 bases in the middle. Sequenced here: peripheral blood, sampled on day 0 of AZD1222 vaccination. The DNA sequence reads TGTGCCAGCTCACAGGGACAGGGGGCTTACGAGCAGTACTTC. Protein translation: CASSQGQGAYEQYF.